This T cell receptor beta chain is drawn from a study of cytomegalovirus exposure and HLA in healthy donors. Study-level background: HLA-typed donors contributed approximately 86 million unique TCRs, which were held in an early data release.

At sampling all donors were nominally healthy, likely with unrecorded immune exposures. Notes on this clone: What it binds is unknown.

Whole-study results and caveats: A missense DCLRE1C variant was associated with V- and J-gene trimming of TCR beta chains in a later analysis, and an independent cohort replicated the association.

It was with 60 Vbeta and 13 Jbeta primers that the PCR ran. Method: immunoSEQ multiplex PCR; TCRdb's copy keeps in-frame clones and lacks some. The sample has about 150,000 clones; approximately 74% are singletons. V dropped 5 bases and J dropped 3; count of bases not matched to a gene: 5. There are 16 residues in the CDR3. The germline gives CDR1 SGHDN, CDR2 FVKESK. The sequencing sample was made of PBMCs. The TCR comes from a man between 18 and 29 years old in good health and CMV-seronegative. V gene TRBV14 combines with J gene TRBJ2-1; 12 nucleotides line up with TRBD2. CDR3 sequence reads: CASSALAGGVYNEQFF. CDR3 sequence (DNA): TGTGCCAGCAGCGCACTAGCGGGGGGAGTCTACAATGAGCAGTTCTTC.